This passage covers 7 T cell receptor beta chains from one sample sequenced in a study of blood T cell repertoires in COVID-19. Measured with immunoSEQ multiplex PCR; TCRdb has only the in-frame clones, and not every one. The repertoire holds 300,000 to 400,000 clones, 88% seen once, with approximately 1.2% in the top ten. Sequencing input: PBMCs or T cells enriched from blood (not recorded which). These receptors were taken from a woman aged 18 to 35 who had recovered from COVID-19.

This chain joins TRBV6-5 and TRBJ2-4, with D unresolved. The CDR3 covers 11 residues. Germline values: CDR1 MNHEY, CDR2 SVGAGI. Trimming removed 2 bases at V and 9 bases at J, with 5 bases between. In DNA form, the CDR3 reads TGTGCCAGCAGTTACGGCCCCATTCAGTACTTC. Translating gives CASSYGPIQYF.

The gene calls are TRBV5-1 and TRBJ1-2, with 9 bases matching TRBD1. The CDR3 has 13 residues. CDR1 is SGHRS, CDR2 YFSETQ, per germline. The ends lost 4 bases at V and 6 bases at J; junction bases unmatched: 4. CDR3: CASSLDRGDGYTF. CDR3 DNA: TGCGCCAGCAGCCTGGACAGGGGAGATGGCTACACCTTC.

The chain uses TRBV9 and TRBJ2-1; possible D gene TRBD1, 5 bases. The CDR3 has 16 amino acids. Between the trimmed V and J ends, which lost 3 bases and 0 bases, there was a span of 13 bases. Germline loops: CDR1 SGDLS, CDR2 YYNGEE. CDR3 amino acids: CASSGYRRTSYNEQFF. As DNA, the CDR3 is TGTGCCAGCAGCGGATACAGGCGCACCTCCTACAATGAGCAGTTCTTC.

The CDR3 sequence: CASSQDPTGTKETQYF. The CDR3 DNA sequence: TGCGCCAGCAGCCAAGACCCGACAGGGACCAAAGAGACCCAGTACTTC. The chain joins TRBV4-1 to TRBJ2-5; 7 bases agree with TRBD1. This CDR3 region has 16 residues. The germline gives CDR1 MGHRA, CDR2 YSYEKL. V shed 0 bases and J 3 bases; nucleotides not matched to a gene: 7.

The chain recombines TRBV5-8 with TRBJ1-4, with TRBD1 as a possible D gene (5 bases). The length of the CDR3 is 16 residues. The germline V and J ends were trimmed by 4 bases and 0 bases, with 13 bases remaining between them. Germline assignment: CDR1 SGHTS and CDR2 YDEGEE. CDR3 in amino acids: CASSPGTEATNEKLFF. The CDR3 region has the DNA TGTGCCAGCAGCCCCGGGACTGAAGCAACTAATGAAAAACTGTTTTTT. The variable domain in full, with the rest retrieved from reference TRBV5-8 and TRBJ1-4, is EAGVTQSPTHLIKTRGQQATLRCSPISGHTSVYWYQQALGLGLQFLLWYDEGEERNRGNFPPRFSGRQFPNYSSELNVNALELEDSALYLCASSPGTEATNEKLFFGSGTQLSVL.

CDR3 DNA sequence: TGTGCCAGCAGCGTGGCAGGGACTAGTACCTACAATGAGCAGTTCTTC. Protein product: CASSVAGTSTYNEQFF. V usage is TRBV9 and J usage is TRBJ2-1; 8 nucleotides agree with TRBD2. The V gene end was trimmed by 2 bases and the J gene end by 2 bases; junction bases not matched to a gene: 6. The CDR3 length is 16 residues. CDR1 is SGDLS and CDR2 is YYNGEE in the germline V gene.

V usage is TRBV5-1 and J usage is TRBJ1-4; no reliable D call. V dropped 0 bases and J dropped 0 bases, with 15 bases sitting between them. This CDR3 region has 18 residues. The V gene's germline CDR1 is SGHRS and CDR2 YFSETQ. The CDR3 DNA reads as TGCGCCAGCAGCTTGGGCTGGGGAGAGGTTGCAACTAATGAAAAACTGTTTTTT. Its protein product is CASSLGWGEVATNEKLFF.